This T cell receptor (beta chain) was documented in a study of sequential checkpoint blockade in melanoma. Study details: First-line arms were nivolumab then ipilimumab, or the reverse, randomized 1:1. After both sequences, patients received maintenance nivolumab.

This CDR3 region has 14 residues. Germline V gene lookup returns CDR1 SGDLS and CDR2 YYNGEE. J was trimmed by 4 bases and V by 6 bases; bases with no gene match: 4. Profiling relied on immunoSEQ multiplex PCR, and the TCRdb table lists in-frame clones only, not all of them. The table has about 11,000 clones, about four fifths seen once. Treatment described: randomized to nivolumab then ipilimumab (arm A) or the reverse (arm B). No patient had prior DNA-damaging chemotherapy. From thawed PBMCs, live CD3+CD8+ cells negative for CD19 and CD56 were sorted. The source was CD8+ T cells sorted from blood (inferred from file names), collected from a patient given nivolumab and ipilimumab in sequence. The chain links TRBV9 to TRBJ2-1, with 10 bases that match TRBD1. This receptor was obtained from a human donor with melanoma. CDR3 nucleotide sequence: TGTGCCAGCAACCGGGACAGGGGTTACAATGAGCAGTTCTTC. Translating it yields CASNRDRGYNEQFF.